The TCR beta chain described here comes from a study of shared clonotypes between healthy human individuals. As for the study in general: Three plates were used per donor for CD4 naive, three for CD4 memory, two for CD8 naive and one for CD8 memory. Findings of the study overall: Estimated richness values were generally larger in naive subsets than in memory subsets.

Note on this clone: Antigen specificity is unknown.

Sorted-subset replicate PCR reactions contained 150 to 200 ng DNA, corresponding to tens of thousands of T cell genomes. Sequenced by immunoSEQ multiplex PCR; TCRdb stores in-frame clones only, minus some. The sample holds 2,500,000 or so clones; under 95% are singletons and the top ten take roughly 0.34%. The germline V gene has CDR1 MNHNS and CDR2 SASEGT. Trimming at V came to 3 bases and at J to 6 bases, leaving 21 bases not matched to a gene. The CDR3 has 19 amino acids. The origin of this receptor is a young man in good health. Some clones in this sample may be carry-over from other donors' samples. The specimen was naive CD4+ T cells from PBMCs. Subset denoted: CD45RA+ positively selected. The rearrangement uses TRBV6-1 and TRBJ2-3; 7 bases line up with TRBD1. CDR3: CASSDKEARQGFLSDTQYF. In DNA, the CDR3 is TGTGCCAGCAGTGACAAAGAAGCCAGACAGGGCTTTCTTTCCGATACGCAGTATTTT.